This T cell receptor beta chain was retrieved from a study of identical twins. Carrying unique molecular identifiers, the cDNA also gained a universal primer site through template switching. TCRdb recomputed calls from the 5' RACE reads with MiXCR, one row per CDR3 protein. The sample records roughly 500,000 distinct CDR3 sequences, 22% being singletons. This clonotype has just a few counts. The antigen remains undetermined. General study points: With abundant cord blood beta clonotypes, insertions were fewer; memory repertoires showed no such pattern.

Germline CDR1 is LNHNV and CDR2 is YYDKDF (reference sequence). V lost 4 bases, J lost 2 bases, and 3 bases stayed unmatched. The CDR3 has 14 residues. The data were also submitted as part of a second study, on T cells expressing NK-cell markers. Per that paper: Roughly 6 donors had dominant NKG2C+ clonotypes that comprised about 1.0-7.5% of their CD8+ T cells.

The receptor's source is a young woman in good health. Material: CD4+ T cells sorted from blood. J is TRBJ2-3 and V is TRBV15; TRBD2 matches at 7 bases. Written as DNA, the CDR3 is TGTGCCACCAGCATCCGGGAGGCCACAGATACGCAGTATTTT. Amino acid sequence: CATSIREATDTQYF.